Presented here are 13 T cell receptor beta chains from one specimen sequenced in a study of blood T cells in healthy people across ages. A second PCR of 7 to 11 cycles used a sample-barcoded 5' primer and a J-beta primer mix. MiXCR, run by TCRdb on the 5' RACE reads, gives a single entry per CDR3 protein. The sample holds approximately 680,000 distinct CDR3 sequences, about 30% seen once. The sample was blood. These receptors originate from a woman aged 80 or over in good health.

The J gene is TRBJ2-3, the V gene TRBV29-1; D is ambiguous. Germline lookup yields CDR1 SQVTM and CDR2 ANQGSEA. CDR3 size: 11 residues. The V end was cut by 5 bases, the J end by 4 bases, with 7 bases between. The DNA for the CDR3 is TGCAGCGTTTACACCCCAGATACGCAGTATTTT. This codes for CSVYTPDTQYF.

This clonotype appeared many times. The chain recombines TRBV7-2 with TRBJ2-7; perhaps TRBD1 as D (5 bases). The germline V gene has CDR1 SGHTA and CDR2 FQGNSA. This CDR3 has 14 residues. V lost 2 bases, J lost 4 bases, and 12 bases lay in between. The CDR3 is CASSLRRGLYEQYF. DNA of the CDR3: TGTGCCAGCAGCTTAAGAAGGGGTCTTTACGAGCAGTACTTC.

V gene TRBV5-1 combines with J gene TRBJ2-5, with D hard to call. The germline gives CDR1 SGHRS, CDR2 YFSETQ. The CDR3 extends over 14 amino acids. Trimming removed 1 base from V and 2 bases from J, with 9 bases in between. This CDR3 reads CASSLLRRQETQYF. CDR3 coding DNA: TGCGCCAGCAGCTTGTTACGGAGACAAGAGACCCAGTACTTC.

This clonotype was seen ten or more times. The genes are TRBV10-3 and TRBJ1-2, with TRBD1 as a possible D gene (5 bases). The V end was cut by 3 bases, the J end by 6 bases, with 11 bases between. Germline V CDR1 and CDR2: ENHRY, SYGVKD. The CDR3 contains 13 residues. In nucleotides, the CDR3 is TGTGCCATCAGTGATAGAGGGGATGATGGCTACACCTTC. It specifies CAISDRGDDGYTF.

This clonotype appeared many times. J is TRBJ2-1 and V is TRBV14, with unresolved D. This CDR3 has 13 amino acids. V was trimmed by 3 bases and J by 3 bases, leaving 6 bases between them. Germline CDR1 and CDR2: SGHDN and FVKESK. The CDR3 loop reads CASSQVVYNEQFF. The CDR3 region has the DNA TGTGCCAGCAGCCAGGTAGTCTACAATGAGCAGTTCTTC.

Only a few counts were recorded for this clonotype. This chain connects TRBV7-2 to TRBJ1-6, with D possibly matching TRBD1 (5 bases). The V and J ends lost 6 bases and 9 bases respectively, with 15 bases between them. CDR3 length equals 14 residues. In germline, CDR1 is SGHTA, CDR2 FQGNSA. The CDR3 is CASRGGGGSSPLHF. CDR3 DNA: TGTGCCAGCAGAGGTGGGGGGGGTAGTTCACCCCTCCACTTT.

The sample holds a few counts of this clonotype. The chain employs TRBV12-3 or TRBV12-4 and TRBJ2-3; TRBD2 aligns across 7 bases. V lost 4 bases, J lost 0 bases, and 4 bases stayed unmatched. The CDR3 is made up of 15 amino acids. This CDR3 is CASSSAGVSTDTQYF. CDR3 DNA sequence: TGTGCCAGCAGTTCGGCGGGAGTGAGCACAGATACGCAGTATTTT.

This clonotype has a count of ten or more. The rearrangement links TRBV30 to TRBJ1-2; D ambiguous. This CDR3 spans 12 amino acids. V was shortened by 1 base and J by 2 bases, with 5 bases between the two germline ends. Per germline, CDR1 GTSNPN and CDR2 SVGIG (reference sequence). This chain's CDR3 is CAWSAGNYGYTF. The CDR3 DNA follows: TGTGCCTGGAGTGCGGGAAACTATGGCTACACCTTC. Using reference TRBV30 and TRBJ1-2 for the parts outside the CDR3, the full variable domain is SQTIHQWPATLVQPVGSPLSLECTVEGTSNPNLYWYRQAAGRGLQLLFYSVGIGQISSEVPQNLSASRPQDRQFILSSKKLLLSDSGFYLCAWSAGNYGYTFGSGTRLTVV.

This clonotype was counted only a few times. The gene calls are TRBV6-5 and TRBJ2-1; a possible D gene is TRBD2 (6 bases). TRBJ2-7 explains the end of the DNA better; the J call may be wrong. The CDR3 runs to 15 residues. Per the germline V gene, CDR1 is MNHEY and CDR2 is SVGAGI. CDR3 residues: CASSPTRLGYNEQYF. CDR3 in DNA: TGTGCCAGCAGCCCCACCCGACTAGGATACAATGAGCAGTACTTC.

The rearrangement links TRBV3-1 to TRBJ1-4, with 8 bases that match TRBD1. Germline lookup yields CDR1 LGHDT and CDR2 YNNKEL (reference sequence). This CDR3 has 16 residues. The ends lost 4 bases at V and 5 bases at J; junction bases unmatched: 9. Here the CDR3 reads CASSLRGQGKNEKLFF. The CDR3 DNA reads TGTGCCAGCAGCCTCAGGGGGCAGGGGAAAAATGAAAAACTGTTTTTT. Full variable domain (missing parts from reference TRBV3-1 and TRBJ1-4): DTAVSQTPKYLVTQMGNDKSIKCEQNLGHDTMYWYKQDSKKFLKIMFSYNNKELIINETVPNRFSPKSPDKAHLNLHINSLELGDSAVYFCASSLRGQGKNEKLFFGSGTQLSVL.

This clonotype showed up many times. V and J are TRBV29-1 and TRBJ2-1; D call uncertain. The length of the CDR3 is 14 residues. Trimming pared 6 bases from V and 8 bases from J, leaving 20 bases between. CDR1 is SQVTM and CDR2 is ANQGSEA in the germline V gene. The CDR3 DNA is TGCAGCGTATCCCGGCCACCTGTTTTAGATGAGCAGTTCTTC. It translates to CSVSRPPVLDEQFF.

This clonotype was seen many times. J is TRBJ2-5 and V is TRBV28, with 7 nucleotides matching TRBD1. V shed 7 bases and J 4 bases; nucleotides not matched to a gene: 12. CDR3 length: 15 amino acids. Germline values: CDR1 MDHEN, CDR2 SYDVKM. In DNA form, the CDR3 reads TGTGCCAGCACCTATCCCGGACAGGCAGGAGAGACCCAGTACTTC. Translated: CASTYPGQAGETQYF.

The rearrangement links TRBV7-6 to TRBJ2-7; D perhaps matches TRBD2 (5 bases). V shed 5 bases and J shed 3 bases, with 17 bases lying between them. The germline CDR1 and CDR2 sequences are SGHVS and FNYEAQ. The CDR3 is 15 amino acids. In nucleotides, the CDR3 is TGTGCCAGCAGCCCTCCACGGGGTCGGATCTACGAGCAGTACTTC. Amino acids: CASSPPRGRIYEQYF.